The source of this T cell receptor (beta chain) is a study of cytomegalovirus exposure and HLA in healthy donors. Germline CDR1 is SEHNR and CDR2 is FQNEAQ (reference sequence). V was clipped by 6 bases and J by 8 bases; unmatched bases: 10. The CDR3 has 15 amino acids. PCR was performed using 60 Vbeta and 13 Jbeta primers. This table comes from immunoSEQ multiplex PCR, and its TCRdb copy is limited to in-frame clones, with some not included. Here the sample spans under 150,000 clones, approximately 80% being singletons. This clone is a singleton in its sample. Sequences were obtained from PBMCs. This TCR came from a male donor in good health and CMV-seronegative. The V gene is TRBV7-9, the J gene TRBJ1-4, with TRBD1 matching 9 bases. CDR3 sequence (DNA): TGTGCCAGCAGGTCGACAGGGGGTCGGCTGGAAAAACTGTTTTTT. Its protein is CASRSTGGRLEKLFF.